Listed below are T cell receptor beta chains from one sample, sequenced in a study of T cell responses to AZD1222 COVID-19 vaccine. Clones were sequenced by immunoSEQ multiplex PCR, and TCRdb holds only the in-frame ones, with some missing. The sample consists of some 150,000 clones, about 90% of them appearing once. This specimen was peripheral blood, taken on day 0 of MenACWY control vaccination. The receptors stem from an adult in good health. Both conserved end residues are part of each CDR3. The order of the fields is D gene, V gene, clone size, J gene, CDR3 length, CDR3 DNA, CDR3 protein. D genes are given only for firm matches. Part of the rows lack a size; the others show once, few, many or a class for expanded clones.

D: .; V: TRBV5-1; size: .; J: TRBJ2-2; length: 16; DNA: TGCGCCAGCAGCTTGGGGTCCTTAGCGAACACCGGGGAGCTGTTTTTT; CDR3: CASSLGSLANTGELFF
D: TRBD1; V: TRBV30; size: .; J: TRBJ2-7; length: 13; DNA: TGTGCCTGGAGTCGAACAGGGGTCTACGAGCAGTACTTC; CDR3: CAWSRTGVYEQYF
D: .; V: TRBV5-6; size: .; J: TRBJ1-5; length: 13; DNA: TGTGCCAGCAGCTTGAGCAGCAATCAGCCCCAGCATTTT; CDR3: CASSLSSNQPQHF
D: TRBD2; V: TRBV2; size: .; J: TRBJ2-4; length: 19; DNA: TGTGCCAGCGAACCGGGACTAGCGGGGGGGCCTGGGGCCAAAAACATTCAGTACTTC; CDR3: CASEPGLAGGPGAKNIQYF
D: .; V: TRBV5-5; size: .; J: TRBJ1-5; length: 14; DNA: TGTGCCAGCAGCGAATGGAATAGCAATCAGCCCCAGCATTTT; CDR3: CASSEWNSNQPQHF
D: .; V: TRBV12-5; size: once; J: TRBJ1-1; length: 14; DNA: TGTGCTAGTGCCCACGGGGGGCGGAACACTGAAGCTTTCTTT; CDR3: CASAHGGRNTEAFF
D: .; V: TRBV6-1; size: .; J: TRBJ1-4; length: 15; DNA: TGTGCCAGCAGTGAAAGGTCAGGCTTGAGAGAAAAACTGTTTTTT; CDR3: CASSERSGLREKLFF
D: .; V: TRBV7-9; size: .; J: TRBJ1-2; length: 14; DNA: TGTGCCAGCAGCTTACTTAAGGGGAACTATGGCTACACCTTC; CDR3: CASSLLKGNYGYTF
D: .; V: TRBV2; size: .; J: TRBJ2-1; length: 14; DNA: TGTGCCACCCGTTCGACCGAGGCCGATGATGAGCAGTTCTTC; CDR3: CATRSTEADDEQFF
D: .; V: TRBV5-4; size: .; J: TRBJ2-7; length: 14; DNA: TGTGCCAGCAGCTTGGGGGGATTGTCTTACGAGCAGTACTTC; CDR3: CASSLGGLSYEQYF
D: .; V: TRBV27; size: .; J: TRBJ2-7; length: 16; DNA: TGTGCCAGCAGTTGGGCCAGGGACCCCGCAAATGACGAGCAGTACTTC; CDR3: CASSWARDPANDEQYF
D: TRBD2; V: TRBV3-1/TRBV3-2; size: .; J: TRBJ2-1; length: 15; DNA: TGTGCCAGCAGCCAAGATACTAGCGGCGTTAGTGAGCAGTTCTTC; CDR3: CASSQDTSGVSEQFF
D: .; V: TRBV7-6; size: .; J: TRBJ2-2; length: 14; DNA: TGTGCCAGCAGCGGGGGAAGACAGGTCGGGGAGCTGTTTTTT; CDR3: CASSGGRQVGELFF
D: .; V: TRBV7-3; size: .; J: TRBJ2-7; length: 17; DNA: TGTGCCAGCAGCTCCGATCCACCAGGGCGAACTCCCTACGAGCAGTACTTC; CDR3: CASSSDPPGRTPYEQYF
D: .; V: TRBV6-6; size: .; J: TRBJ1-2; length: 15; DNA: TGTGCCAGCAGTTACTCGCAAGAGGGAGGTGATGGCTACACCTTC; CDR3: CASSYSQEGGDGYTF
D: .; V: TRBV19; size: .; J: TRBJ2-3; length: 15; DNA: TGTGCCAGTAGCAAGTCGGGTGGGGGCACAGATACGCAGTATTTT; CDR3: CASSKSGGGTDTQYF
D: .; V: TRBV5-1; size: .; J: TRBJ1-2; length: 14; DNA: TGCGCCAGCAGCCCCGCGGAGGGGGATCGGGGCTACACCTTC; CDR3: CASSPAEGDRGYTF
D: .; V: TRBV6-5; size: .; J: TRBJ1-5; length: 14; DNA: TGTGCCAGCAGTTACGGGGGAGCCAATCAGCCCCAGCATTTT; CDR3: CASSYGGANQPQHF
D: .; V: TRBV10-3; size: .; J: TRBJ2-1; length: 11; DNA: TGTGCCATCGGTTTACAGGATGAGCAGTTCTTC; CDR3: CAIGLQDEQFF
D: TRBD1; V: TRBV6-2/TRBV6-3; size: .; J: TRBJ1-1; length: 12; DNA: TGTGCCAGCAGTCCAGGGGGCACTGAAGCTTTCTTT; CDR3: CASSPGGTEAFF
D: .; V: TRBV20-1; size: few; J: TRBJ2-1; length: 15; DNA: TGCAGTGCTAGTGGATGGGGACGAGCCTACAATGAGCAGTTCTTC; CDR3: CSASGWGRAYNEQFF
D: TRBD1; V: TRBV3-1/TRBV3-2; size: .; J: TRBJ1-4; length: 20; DNA: TGTGCCAGCAGCCAATTCTCGCCGGGACAGGGTTTGGGGGCTAATGAAAAACTGTTTTTT; CDR3: CASSQFSPGQGLGANEKLFF
D: .; V: TRBV7-9; size: .; J: TRBJ2-1; length: 15; DNA: TGTGCCAGCAGCTTAGTTCCCTCCTCCTACAATGAGCAGTTCTTC; CDR3: CASSLVPSSYNEQFF
D: .; V: TRBV5-1; size: .; J: TRBJ2-5; length: 15; DNA: TGCGCCAGCAGCCGGCCTCAGGGAGAGGGGGAGACCCAGTACTTC; CDR3: CASSRPQGEGETQYF
D: .; V: TRBV6-5; size: once; J: TRBJ2-7; length: 12; DNA: TGTGCCAGCAGCCCCGGGCGGGGCGAGCAGTACTTC; CDR3: CASSPGRGEQYF
D: .; V: TRBV11-1; size: .; J: TRBJ1-2; length: 15; DNA: TGTGCCAGCAGCTCCCCGGGACGGAGAACTTCCCTCTACACCTTC; CDR3: CASSSPGRRTSLYTF
D: .; V: TRBV6-4; size: .; J: TRBJ2-3; length: 15; DNA: TGTGCCAGCAGTGGGTCGGCCGGAGGTACAGATACGCAGTATTTT; CDR3: CASSGSAGGTDTQYF
D: TRBD1; V: TRBV27; size: .; J: TRBJ1-5; length: 17; DNA: TGTGCCAGCAGTCCTCAGGGAGGGGGCGGAAGCAATCAGCCCCAGCATTTT; CDR3: CASSPQGGGGSNQPQHF
D: TRBD1; V: TRBV6-5; size: few; J: TRBJ1-3; length: 16; DNA: TGTGCCAGCAGTTCCACACAGGGGGCCTCTGGAAACACCATATATTTT; CDR3: CASSSTQGASGNTIYF
D: TRBD2; V: TRBV9; size: once; J: TRBJ2-3; length: 16; DNA: TGTGCCAGCAGCGCTAGCGGGAAGGGGGGCACAGATACGCAGTATTTT; CDR3: CASSASGKGGTDTQYF
D: .; V: TRBV9; size: .; J: TRBJ2-5; length: 17; DNA: TGTGCCAGCAGCCCCCACCCTAGCGCCCGGTGGGGAGAGACCCAGTACTTC; CDR3: CASSPHPSARWGETQYF
D: TRBD1; V: TRBV7-9; size: .; J: TRBJ2-3; length: 17; DNA: TGTGCCAGCAGGGGATACTGGGGACAGGGGGCCCCAGATACGCAGTATTTT; CDR3: CASRGYWGQGAPDTQYF
D: .; V: TRBV13; size: .; J: TRBJ2-7; length: 14; DNA: TGTGCCAGCAGCTTAGGTAGGGGCTCCTACGAGCAGTACTTC; CDR3: CASSLGRGSYEQYF
D: .; V: TRBV27; size: .; J: TRBJ1-6; length: 15; DNA: TGTGCCAGCAGTATTAAGGGACGGTATAATTCACCCCTCCACTTT; CDR3: CASSIKGRYNSPLHF
D: TRBD1; V: TRBV7-8; size: once; J: TRBJ2-1; length: 17; DNA: TGTGCCAGCAGCTTAGCCTTAAGAGGACAGGTTCGAGATGAGCAGTTCTTC; CDR3: CASSLALRGQVRDEQFF
D: TRBD2; V: TRBV27; size: .; J: TRBJ2-5; length: 14; DNA: TGTGCCAGCAGTTTCGGCGGGGGGTCAGAGACCCAGTACTTC; CDR3: CASSFGGGSETQYF
D: TRBD1; V: TRBV5-1; size: .; J: TRBJ1-6; length: 14; DNA: TGCGCCAGCAGCCTACAGGGGGTGGATTCACCCCTCCACTTT; CDR3: CASSLQGVDSPLHF